The following is a T cell receptor beta chain sequence with its context. The sample contains more than one DNA sequence encoding this CDR3. The data originate from a study of blood T cell repertoires in COVID-19. Across the study: Samples representing acute and convalescent COVID-19 were sourced from the United States, Italy and Spain. PBMCs, B-cell-depleted T cells, or T cells were the source of the cDNA or gDNA that made up the material.

In the original analysis: The assay estimated nucleated cells by amplifying reference gene primers. Assay: immunoSEQ multiplex PCR; the TCRdb copy retains only in-frame clones and omits some. The V and J calls and clone size are taken from that table; D and trimming were inferred from the DNA. The profile shows about 140,000 clones, around 81% of them singletons. The CDR3 runs to 12 residues. V lost 4 bases, J lost 4 bases, and 8 bases lay in between. Per germline, CDR1 SGHNT and CDR2 YYREEE (reference sequence). J is TRBJ1-2 and V is TRBV5-4; no clear D gene. The clonotype comes from a woman aged 60 to 75 with active or convalescent COVID-19. The sequenced sample was peripheral blood. The CDR3 here is CASSLGGYGYTF. CDR3 sequence (DNA): TGTGCCAGCAGCCTAGGTGGCTATGGCTACACCTTC. Supplemented by reference TRBV5-4 and TRBJ1-2, the full variable domain reads ETGVTQSPTHLIKTRGQQVTLRCSSQSGHNTVSWYQQALGQGPQFIFQYYREEENGRGNFPPRFSGLQFPNYSSELNVNALELDDSALYLCASSLGGYGYTFGSGTRLTVV.